This T cell receptor (beta chain) was profiled in a study of cytomegalovirus exposure and HLA in healthy donors. Study-wide points: TCR sequences were mostly rare, though some public TCRs occurred in many donors.

Regarding this clone: No antigen is known for it.

Measured with immunoSEQ multiplex PCR; TCRdb has only the in-frame clones, and not every one. The data contain around 140,000 clones, 87% of them singletons. Looked up from germline, CDR1 is MDHEN and CDR2 is SYDVKM. The CDR3 covers 14 residues. The V gene end was trimmed by 7 bases and the J gene end by 3 bases; junction bases not matched to a gene: 8. The clonotype was recovered from a man younger than 30 in good health and CMV-seropositive. The chain employs TRBV28 and TRBJ1-2; 7 nucleotides line up with TRBD1. Sequenced sample: PBMCs. CDR3 DNA: TGTGCCAGCACCGCGACAGGGCGAGACTATGGCTACACCTTC. Encoded protein: CASTATGRDYGYTF.